What follows are 21 T cell receptor beta chains derived from one specimen sequenced in a study of blood T cell repertoires in COVID-19. The table came from immunoSEQ multiplex PCR; TCRdb's copy has only in-frame clones and leaves some out. This repertoire shows approximately 220,000 clones, approximately 90% found once; its top ten account for about 1.2%. Sample: PBMCs or T cells enriched from blood (not recorded which). All receptors come from a man aged 30 to 45 who had recovered from COVID-19.

The chain carries TRBV3-1 (or the pseudogene TRBV3-2) and TRBJ2-7; 8 nucleotides agree with TRBD2. Per germline, CDR1 LGHDT and CDR2 YNNKEL (reference sequence). CDR3 length: 16 amino acids. J was trimmed by 1 base and V by 4 bases; bases with no gene match: 9. CDR3 DNA: TGTGCCAGCAGCCCCGAAGCGGGAGAGGGGTCCTACGAGCAGTACTTC. This gives the protein CASSPEAGEGSYEQYF.

The V and J genes are TRBV27 and TRBJ1-2, with no clear D. The length of the CDR3 is 13 residues. The V gene's germline CDR1 is MNHEY and CDR2 SMNVEV (reference sequence). V was cut by 3 bases and J by 1 base, with 6 bases left in between. The CDR3 here is CASSLTGNYGYTF. The CDR3 DNA reads as TGTGCCAGCAGTTTGACTGGTAACTATGGCTACACCTTC.

The chain links TRBV30 to TRBJ1-5; D is perhaps TRBD1 (6 bases). Trimming removed 1 base at V and 6 bases at J, with 19 bases between. Germline-derived CDR1 and CDR2 are GTSNPN and SVGIG (reference sequence). The CDR3 spans 16 residues. CDR3 region: CAWSAGGGVGVQPQHF. CDR3 sequence (DNA): TGTGCCTGGAGTGCCGGAGGGGGGGTCGGTGTTCAGCCCCAGCATTTT.

The table lists this clone with a count of one. This rearrangement joins TRBV10-3 to TRBJ1-4; a possible D gene is TRBD1 (5 bases). CDR1 ENHRY and CDR2 SYGVKD come from the germline V gene. V gave up 0 bases and J gave up 0 bases, with 5 bases separating them. The length of the CDR3 is 15 residues. The CDR3 DNA is TGTGCCATCAGTGAGTCAGGGGCAACTAATGAAAAACTGTTTTTT. Translation gives CAISESGATNEKLFF.

V usage is TRBV11-2 and J usage is TRBJ2-1; the match to TRBD2 covers 15 bases. Germline CDR1 reads SGHAT; CDR2 reads FQNNGV. The J segment lost 9 bases and the V segment lost 3 bases, leaving 0 bases of the junction unmatched. CDR3 length: 14 residues. The CDR3 DNA is TGTGCCAGCAGCTTGGGACTAGCGGGAGGTGAGCAGTTCTTC. Amino acid sequence: CASSLGLAGGEQFF.

The chain carries TRBV28 and TRBJ1-6; TRBD1 is a possible D gene (6 bases). The germline CDR1 and CDR2 sequences are MDHEN and SYDVKM. Trimming left V 5 bases short and J 7 bases short, with 15 bases between. CDR3 size: 15 residues. CDR3 coding DNA: TGTGCCAGCAGTGGGCCCGGGGGGCGGAATTCACCCCTCCACTTT. It yields the protein CASSGPGGRNSPLHF.

The rearrangement uses TRBV7-8 and TRBJ2-7; TRBD1 aligns across 7 bases. This CDR3 is built from 15 residues. Trimming at V came to 1 base and at J to 9 bases, leaving 12 bases not matched to a gene. Germline CDR1 and CDR2: SGHVS and FQNEAQ. CDR3 sequence (DNA): TGTGCCAGCAGCTTAGGACAGGGAGCTCCTATAGGGCAGTACTTC. It is translated as CASSLGQGAPIGQYF.

V usage is TRBV28 and J usage is TRBJ2-7, with D hard to call. Germline CDR1 reads MDHEN; CDR2 reads SYDVKM. This CDR3 region has 16 residues. Trimming pared 7 bases from V and 0 bases from J, leaving 19 bases between. The CDR3 region has the DNA TGTGCCAGCAAAAGACCTCTGGCGGTAAGCTCCTACGAGCAGTACTTC. This gives the protein CASKRPLAVSSYEQYF.

This clone was detected a few times. This chain connects TRBV7-9 to TRBJ2-7; 8 bases line up with TRBD1. The CDR3 length is 14 residues. Losses at the gene ends were 5 bases for V and 0 bases for J; bases not matched to a gene: 3. Per the germline V gene, CDR1 is SEHNR and CDR2 is FQNEAQ (reference sequence). CDR3 residues: CASSPGTGSYEQYF. CDR3 bases: TGTGCCAGCAGCCCAGGGACAGGCTCCTACGAGCAGTACTTC.

The genes are TRBV5-1 and TRBJ2-2; 7 bases line up with TRBD2. This CDR3 is built from 16 residues. The junction had 8 bases not matched to a gene; V was cut back by 0 bases and J by 6 bases. Per the germline V gene, CDR1 is SGHRS and CDR2 is YFSETQ. The CDR3 spells CASSLAFAGVPGELFF. DNA of the CDR3: TGCGCCAGCAGCTTGGCCTTTGCGGGAGTCCCCGGGGAGCTGTTTTTT.

The V and J genes are TRBV28 and TRBJ1-2; D gene uncertain. Trimming cost V 3 bases and J 2 bases, with 16 bases left between them. Per the germline V gene, CDR1 is MDHEN and CDR2 is SYDVKM. The CDR3 has 16 amino acids. The CDR3 DNA reads TGTGCCAGCAGTTTGGTAATGGTACAGTCAAACTATGGCTACACCTTC. This translates into CASSLVMVQSNYGYTF.

The rearrangement links TRBV7-2 to TRBJ1-3; no clear D. The germline gives CDR1 SGHTA, CDR2 FQGNSA. V was cut by 1 base and J by 0 bases, with 7 bases left in between. The CDR3 totals 15 residues. The CDR3 region is CASSLGGNSGNTIYF. For the CDR3, the DNA is TGTGCCAGCAGCTTAGGAGGCAACTCTGGAAACACCATATATTTT. The full variable domain, rest sourced from reference TRBV7-2 and TRBJ1-3, is GAGVSQSPSNKVTEKGKDVELRCDPISGHTALYWYRQSLGQGLEFLIYFQGNSAPDKSGLPSDRFSAERTGGSVSTLTIQRTQQEDSAVYLCASSLGGNSGNTIYFGEGSWLTVV.

The chain recombines TRBV4-3 with TRBJ2-7, with 7 bases fitting TRBD1. The CDR3 is 15 amino acids. Trimming took 2 bases from V and 2 from J; bases not matched to a gene: 6. The germline V gene has CDR1 LGHNA and CDR2 YSLEER. The CDR3 bases are TGCGCCAGCAGCCAAAATTACAGGGGTCCCTACGAGCAGTACTTC. Amino acid sequence: CASSQNYRGPYEQYF.

The chain links TRBV5-4 to TRBJ2-5, with 14 bases lining up with TRBD2. Unmatched junction bases numbered 4, after V lost 7 bases and J lost 5 bases. Per the germline V gene, CDR1 is SGHNT and CDR2 is YYREEE (reference sequence). CDR3 size: 14 residues. The DNA of the CDR3 is TGTGCCAGCGGGACTAGCGGGGGACGTGAGACCCAGTACTTC. Translating it yields CASGTSGGRETQYF.

The V and J genes are TRBV28 and TRBJ1-5; maybe TRBD1 (6 bases). Per germline, CDR1 MDHEN and CDR2 SYDVKM. The CDR3 runs 14 residues. With 7 bases removed from V and 6 bases from J, the gap between germline ends came to 16 bases. The CDR3 spells CASTLQGMGQPQHF. In DNA form, the CDR3 reads TGTGCCAGCACCTTACAGGGTATGGGTCAGCCCCAGCATTTT.

The genes are TRBV5-4 and TRBJ2-7; no clear D gene. Trimming removed 1 base at V and 5 bases at J, with 19 bases between. The CDR3 is 16 residues long. Germline CDR1 reads SGHNT; CDR2 reads YYREEE (reference sequence). The CDR3 region is CASSLFGETEYDEQYF. DNA for the CDR3: TGTGCCAGCAGCTTGTTCGGAGAGACCGAATACGACGAGCAGTACTTC.

This CDR3 is CASSQGSLDEQFF. DNA of the CDR3: TGCGCCAGCAGCCAAGGTTCTCTCGATGAGCAGTTCTTC. The chain joins TRBV4-1 to TRBJ2-1; D call uncertain. Germline CDR1 reads MGHRA; CDR2 reads YSYEKL. The CDR3 covers 13 residues. Trimming pared 1 base from V and 8 bases from J, leaving 9 bases between.

This chain joins TRBV27 and TRBJ2-2; a weak D match, TRBD1 (6 bases). The CDR3 loop spans 16 amino acids. V lost 7 bases to trimming and J lost 5 bases, with 20 bases between them. CDR1 and CDR2 (germline): MNHEY, SMNVEV (reference sequence). DNA of the CDR3: TGTGCCAGCACTCCGGGTTATACAGGGTGGACCGGGGAGCTGTTTTTT. Its translation: CASTPGYTGWTGELFF.

The chain has TRBV3-1 (or the pseudogene TRBV3-2) and TRBJ2-7; TRBD2 matches 8 bases. CDR1 and CDR2 from the germline V gene are LGHDT and YNNKEL (reference sequence). This CDR3 comprises 14 residues. The trim removed 4 bases at V and 7 bases at J, leaving 9 bases unmatched. CDR3 loop: CASSRGGRCREQYF. The CDR3 DNA reads as TGTGCCAGCAGCCGCGGGGGGCGATGTAGGGAGCAGTACTTC.

The chain employs TRBV11-2 and TRBJ2-1, with 11 bases identical to TRBD2. This CDR3 is built from 19 residues. Germline trimming cut 2 bases from V and 1 base from J; bases unmatched to any gene: 10. Germline V gene data show CDR1 as SGHAT and CDR2 as FQNNGV. CDR3 residues: CASSLRASGGYRSYNEQFF. CDR3 nucleotides: TGTGCCAGCAGCTTACGGGCTAGCGGGGGGTATCGGTCCTACAATGAGCAGTTCTTC.

The sample holds one count of this clone. The rearrangement links TRBV9 to TRBJ1-4; 9 nucleotides align to TRBD1. The ends lost 2 bases at V and 8 bases at J; junction bases unmatched: 4. This CDR3 contains 14 residues. CDR1 and CDR2 (germline): SGDLS, YYNGEE. CDR3 sequence: CASSVGQGNEKLFF. The CDR3 DNA reads TGTGCCAGCAGCGTGGGACAGGGTAACGAAAAACTGTTTTTT.